A single sample gave rise to the 22 T cell receptor beta chains below, sequenced in a study of blood T cell repertoires in COVID-19. Repertoires were generated with immunoSEQ multiplex PCR, while TCRdb's copy carries only in-frame clones and drops some. The repertoire holds 150,000 to 200,000 clones, with roughly 80% as singletons. The sequenced sample was peripheral blood. These TCRs come from a man aged 55 to 70 with acute or convalescent COVID-19.

This sequence joins TRBV3-1 (or the pseudogene TRBV3-2) and TRBJ2-3; D unclear. Trimming took off 5 bases at V and 2 bases at J, with 11 bases between the two ends. The CDR3 runs 14 residues. Germline V CDR1 and CDR2: LGHDT, YNNKEL (reference sequence). CDR3 amino acids: CASSVPSDTDTQYF. The CDR3 bases are TGTGCCAGCAGCGTGCCTAGTGACACAGATACGCAGTATTTT.

This chain joins TRBV10-3 and TRBJ1-6, with a tentative D call TRBD1 (5 bases). CDR3 length: 14 amino acids. V was clipped by 6 bases and J by 4 bases, with 10 bases between them. Germline V gene lookup returns CDR1 ENHRY and CDR2 SYGVKD. The chain's CDR3 is CAIREDTYNSPLHF. CDR3 in DNA: TGTGCCATCAGGGAGGACACGTATAATTCACCCCTCCACTTT.

The chain has TRBV5-1 and TRBJ2-2; D call uncertain. The length of the CDR3 is 14 residues. CDR1 SGHRS and CDR2 YFSETQ come from the germline V gene. Trimming left V 6 bases short and J 4 bases short, with 13 bases between. In nucleotides, the CDR3 is TGCGCCAGCAATGAGGTCCCGAGCACCGGGGAGCTGTTTTTT. Residues: CASNEVPSTGELFF. Complete variable domain (other parts from reference TRBV5-1 and TRBJ2-2): KAGVTQTPRYLIKTRGQQVTLSCSPISGHRSVSWYQQTPGQGLQFLFEYFSETQRNKGNFPGRFSGRQFSNSRSEMNVSTLELGDSALYLCASNEVPSTGELFFGEGSRLTVL.

The chain links TRBV27 to TRBJ2-1; D may be TRBD2 (6 bases). CDR1 is MNHEY, CDR2 SMNVEV, per germline (reference sequence). The V end was cut by 5 bases, the J end by 5 bases, with 22 bases between. The CDR3 covers 17 residues. The CDR3 nucleotides are TGTGCCAGCAGTCCAACCGCTTGGTGGACTAACAACAATGAGCAGTTCTTC. Translation gives CASSPTAWWTNNNEQFF.

The rearrangement joins TRBV9 to TRBJ1-1; D perhaps matches TRBD1 (6 bases). The V end lost 4 bases, the J end lost 4 bases, and 17 bases lay between the germline ends. Germline V gene sequence: CDR1 SGDLS, CDR2 YYNGEE. There are 15 residues in the CDR3. CDR3 bases: TGTGCCAGCAGCACAAGCAGGGGTTTACTCACTGAAGCTTTCTTT. It is translated as CASSTSRGLLTEAFF.

The chain uses TRBV4-1 and TRBJ2-5; 9 nucleotides agree with TRBD2. V lost 4 bases and J lost 4; bases outside the gene matches: 13. Germline V gene lookup returns CDR1 MGHRA and CDR2 YSYEKL. The CDR3 sequence is 17 residues long. Written as DNA, the CDR3 is TGCGCCAGCAGCCGGATCTGGACTAGCGCAAACGGAGAGACCCAGTACTTC. Translating it yields CASSRIWTSANGETQYF.

The gene calls are TRBV12-3 or TRBV12-4 and TRBJ1-2, with unresolved D. The germline V and J ends were trimmed by 3 bases and 7 bases, with 12 bases remaining between them. The CDR3 has 13 residues. The CDR3 DNA follows: TGTGCCAGCAGTTTGGGAGGGCGTTCTGGCTACACCTTC. Its protein product is CASSLGGRSGYTF.

This chain connects TRBV7-9 to TRBJ2-5, with 14 positions matching TRBD2. The V gene end was trimmed by 6 bases and the J gene end by 5 bases; junction bases not matched to a gene: 5. The CDR3 totals 15 residues. CDR1 and CDR2 from the germline V gene are SEHNR and FQNEAQ (reference sequence). This CDR3 is CASRPRTSGGETQYF. CDR3 bases: TGTGCCAGCAGACCCCGGACTAGCGGGGGGGAGACCCAGTACTTC.

The chain links TRBV4-3 to TRBJ1-1; tentative D call: TRBD1 (5 bases). This CDR3 is 13 amino acids long. The germline V gene encodes CDR1 LGHNA and CDR2 YSLEER. Trimming took off 0 bases at V and 13 bases at J, with 15 bases between the two ends. In DNA form, the CDR3 reads TGCGCCAGCAGCCAAGATAGGGGTATCCTTCTTTTCTTT. Its protein is CASSQDRGILLFF.

V and J are TRBV2 and TRBJ1-5; maybe TRBD1 (6 bases). Per germline, CDR1 SNHLY and CDR2 FYNNEI. The germline V and J ends were trimmed by 3 bases and 1 base, with 10 bases remaining between them. The CDR3 runs to 15 residues. In nucleotides, the CDR3 is TGTGCCAGCAGTGACACAGGGATAAGCAATCAGCCCCAGCATTTT. It encodes CASSDTGISNQPQHF.

This rearrangement joins TRBV10-2 to TRBJ2-1; 11 positions match TRBD2. Germline V gene data show CDR1 as WSHSY and CDR2 as SAAADI. Trimming at V came to 6 bases and at J to 7 bases, leaving 14 bases not matched to a gene. The CDR3 runs to 17 residues. The DNA for the CDR3 is TGCGCCAGCAGAGAACAGACTAGCGGGGTGTCTAGGAATGAGCAGTTCTTC. Its translation: CASREQTSGVSRNEQFF.

The chain has TRBV6-5 and TRBJ1-6; D remains unclear. V dropped 2 bases and J dropped 7 bases, with 12 bases sitting between them. There are 15 residues in the CDR3. Germline CDR1 reads MNHEY; CDR2 reads SVGAGI. CDR3 protein: CASSYVGLENSPLHF. CDR3 sequence (DNA): TGTGCCAGCAGTTACGTCGGGTTAGAGAATTCACCCCTCCACTTT.

This clone was observed a handful of times. This chain uses TRBV5-1 with TRBJ1-3; 8 bases agree with TRBD1. This CDR3 region has 13 residues. The trim removed 1 base at V and 7 bases at J, leaving 1 base unmatched. Looked up from germline, CDR1 is SGHRS and CDR2 is YFSETQ. This CDR3 reads CASSLTGGNTIYF. The CDR3 DNA reads as TGCGCCAGCAGCTTGACAGGGGGGAACACCATATATTTT.

The chain has TRBV28 and TRBJ1-5, with 8 bases aligning to TRBD1. Per germline, CDR1 MDHEN and CDR2 SYDVKM. V trimming: 3 bases; J trimming: 4 bases; junction bases outside the gene matches: 11. The CDR3 contains 17 residues. The CDR3 DNA sequence: TGTGCCAGCAGTTTCTCTGGAGGACAGGGCGCTAATCAGCCCCAGCATTTT. Protein product: CASSFSGGQGANQPQHF.

This sequence joins TRBV4-1 and TRBJ2-5, with TRBD2 matching 8 bases. V gave up 6 bases and J gave up 7 bases; unmatched junction bases: 13. CDR1 MGHRA and CDR2 YSYEKL come from the germline V gene. The CDR3 length is 15 residues. The CDR3 loop reads CASSPTSGGGGTQYF. CDR3 DNA sequence: TGCGCCAGCAGTCCTACTAGCGGAGGGGGAGGGACCCAGTACTTC.

The genes are TRBV28 and TRBJ2-1; 9 bases are a match to TRBD2. This CDR3 contains 16 residues. The germline gives CDR1 MDHEN, CDR2 SYDVKM. V trimming: 3 bases; J trimming: 5 bases; junction bases outside the gene matches: 8. The CDR3 loop is CASSFLPRGGNNEQFF. In DNA, the CDR3 is TGTGCCAGCAGTTTCCTCCCGCGGGGGGGAAACAATGAGCAGTTCTTC.

The chain couples TRBV6-1 to TRBJ2-1; D is unresolved. V was shortened by 0 bases and J by 3 bases, with 9 bases between the two germline ends. The CDR3 covers 15 residues. CDR1 and CDR2 (germline): MNHNS, SASEGT. CDR3 loop: CASSEAWAYYNEQFF. In DNA form, the CDR3 reads TGTGCCAGCAGTGAAGCCTGGGCGTACTACAATGAGCAGTTCTTC.

The V and J genes are TRBV5-4 and TRBJ1-2; 8 nucleotides align to TRBD1. The CDR3 is made up of 14 amino acids. In germline, CDR1 is SGHNT, CDR2 YYREEE (reference sequence). V trimming: 5 bases; J trimming: 2 bases; junction bases outside the gene matches: 5. Written as DNA, the CDR3 is TGTGCCAGCAGAGCGCAGGGGGCGAACTATGGCTACACCTTC. Its protein product is CASRAQGANYGYTF.

The V and J genes are TRBV6-5 and TRBJ2-5, with a weak D call TRBD2 (6 bases). V shed 11 bases and J shed 5 bases, with 18 bases lying between them. The CDR3 is made up of 13 amino acids. Germline-derived CDR1 and CDR2 are MNHEY and SVGAGI. The CDR3 region has the DNA TGTGCCGCTCGGGAGTCTCCGGAGGAGACCCAGTACTTC. Encoded protein: CAARESPEETQYF.

The chain links TRBV5-1 to TRBJ2-1, with 10 bases fitting TRBD1. Trimming cost V 4 bases and J 0 bases; bases outside gene matches: 10. This CDR3 spans 18 amino acids. Looked up from germline, CDR1 is SGHRS and CDR2 is YFSETQ. As DNA, the CDR3 is TGCGCCAGCAGCCATGAGCCGGGACAGGGGAGCTCCTACAATGAGCAGTTCTTC. Translated: CASSHEPGQGSSYNEQFF.

This clone turned up a few times. Within the sample, other DNA sequences also encode this same CDR3. The V and J genes are TRBV6-5 and TRBJ1-1, with 7 nucleotides matching TRBD1. V was pared by 5 bases and J by 1 base, with 1 base of the junction left unmatched. The CDR3 spans 13 residues. CDR1 MNHEY and CDR2 SVGAGI come from the germline V gene. CDR3 DNA sequence: TGTGCCAGCAGTCGGACAGGGAACACTGAAGCTTTCTTT. It codes for CASSRTGNTEAFF.

This clone was picked up many times. This rearrangement joins TRBV5-6 to TRBJ2-5; D remains ambiguous. Trimming left V 4 bases short and J 5 bases short, with 6 bases between. Germline CDR1 SGHDT, CDR2 YYEEEE. The CDR3 has 11 residues. The CDR3 DNA reads as TGTGCCAGCAGCGTGAGGGAGACCCAGTACTTC. It codes for CASSVRETQYF.